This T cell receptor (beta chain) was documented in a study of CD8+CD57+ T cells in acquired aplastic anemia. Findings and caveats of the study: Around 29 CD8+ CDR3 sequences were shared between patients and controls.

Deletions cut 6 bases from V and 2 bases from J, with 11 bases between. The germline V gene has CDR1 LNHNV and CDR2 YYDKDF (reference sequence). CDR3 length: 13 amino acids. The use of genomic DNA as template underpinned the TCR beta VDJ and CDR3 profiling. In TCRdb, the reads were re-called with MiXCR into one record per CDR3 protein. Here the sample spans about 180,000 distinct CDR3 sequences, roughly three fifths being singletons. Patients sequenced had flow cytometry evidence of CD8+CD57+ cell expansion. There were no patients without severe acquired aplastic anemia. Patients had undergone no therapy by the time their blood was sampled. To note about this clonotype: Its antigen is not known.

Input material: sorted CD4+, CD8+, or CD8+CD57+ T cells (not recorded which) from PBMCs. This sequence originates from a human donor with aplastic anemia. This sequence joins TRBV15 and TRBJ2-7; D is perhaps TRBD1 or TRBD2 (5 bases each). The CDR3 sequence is CATRRDRAYEQYF. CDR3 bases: TGTGCCACCAGACGGGACCGCGCCTACGAGCAGTACTTC.